The clone carrying this T cell receptor (beta chain) was seen only a few times. This entry belongs to a study of blood T cell repertoires in COVID-19. Here immunoSEQ multiplex PCR was the method, and the copy in TCRdb shows in-frame clones only, minus some. The sample contains about 220,000 clones, roughly 85% of which appear only once. The V gene's germline CDR1 is SEHNR and CDR2 FQNEAQ (reference sequence). V was trimmed by 2 bases and J by 3 bases, leaving 13 bases between them. This CDR3 comprises 15 residues. Material: peripheral blood. The sequence was obtained from a woman in her 70s with COVID-19, enrolled during active disease. The rearrangement links TRBV7-9 to TRBJ1-2; tentatively, D is TRBD1 (5 bases). In nucleotides, the CDR3 is TGTGCCAGCAGCTTACAGGGCGGTCCGGACTATGGCTACACCTTC. Residues: CASSLQGGPDYGYTF.